The entry below gives a single TCR beta chain sequence along with its context. Its antigen is as yet unknown. This entry belongs to a study of vaccination effects on CD4 cells after COVID-19. Sequencing followed a ViraFEST assay step that expanded antigen-specific CD4+ T cells with viral peptide pools. Once cultured for approximately ten days, the cells underwent separation to obtain CD4+ T cells. According to PCR results, the person was infected with SARS-CoV-2 between March and December 2020. Clones were sequenced by immunoSEQ multiplex PCR, and TCRdb holds only the in-frame ones, with some missing. The sample lists around 75,000 clones; roughly 73% were seen once. The sequencing used CD4+ T cells from PBMCs cultured with HIV peptides, collected before COVID-19 vaccination. This sample's subset: HIV-1 Nef peptide pool negative control/reference culture. The source is a human donor who had a prior SARS-CoV-2 infection.

CDR3 sequence: CASSQESLASAETQYF. In DNA, the CDR3 is TGTGCCAGCAGCCAAGAGTCGCTGGCGTCGGCGGAGACCCAGTACTTC. The chain recombines TRBV14 with TRBJ2-5, with D unresolved. Germline CDR1 SGHDN, CDR2 FVKESK. Trimming took 0 bases from V and 5 from J, leaving 16 bases between them. The CDR3 is made up of 16 amino acids.